This note documents a single T cell receptor (beta chain) sequence. The antigen remains unidentified. The V end was cut by 4 bases, the J end by 0 bases, with 13 bases between. This CDR3 comprises 15 residues. Germline V gene data show CDR1 as SGHDT and CDR2 as YYEEEE. This specimen belongs to a study of cytomegalovirus exposure and HLA in healthy donors. General study findings and limits: Associated with cytomegalovirus, according to the listing, were around 160 TCR beta chains. Earlier analysis looked at TCR beta V segments, and most were productive about 87% or about 30% of the time. In a later analysis, HLA-C alleles had the fewest associated TCRs, DRB1 alleles the most.

PCR employed 60 Vbeta and 13 Jbeta primers. Sequencing was performed with immunoSEQ multiplex PCR; in TCRdb, only in-frame clones are kept and a portion is missing. The sample yields some 91,000 clones, roughly nine tenths seen once. The sequenced sample consisted of PBMCs. The chain uses TRBV5-6 and TRBJ2-5, with a weak D call TRBD2 (5 bases). This clonotype was obtained from a man in his thirties or forties in good health and CMV-seropositive. The CDR3 nucleotides read TGTGCCAGCAGCCCTCAGCGGAGATACCAAGAGACCCAGTACTTC. Encoded protein: CASSPQRRYQETQYF.